A selection of T cell receptor beta chains follows, all from one sample in a study of blood T cell repertoires in COVID-19. Sequencing used immunoSEQ multiplex PCR; TCRdb keeps in-frame clones, though not all of them. The repertoire holds 150,000 or so clones, with around nine tenths as singletons. The material sequenced was peripheral blood. The receptors derive from a woman in her 70s with COVID-19, enrolled during active disease. CDR3s include the opening cysteine and the closing phenylalanine or tryptophan. Fields, in order: clone size, V gene, J gene, D gene, CDR3 protein, CDR3 DNA. D genes are given only for firm matches. Clone size, where shown, is once, few, many, or a class for clones that have expanded.

-	TRBV28	TRBJ1-4	-	CASSLSPGFVDEKLFF	TGTGCCAGCAGTTTATCTCCGGGATTTGTAGATGAAAAACTGTTTTTT
-	TRBV3-1/TRBV3-2	TRBJ1-1	-	CASSPIAGNTEAFF	TGTGCCAGCAGCCCCATCGCGGGGAACACTGAAGCTTTCTTT
-	TRBV5-1	TRBJ2-1	TRBD1	CASSLAPGGHNEQFF	TGCGCCAGCAGCTTGGCGCCAGGGGGCCACAATGAGCAGTTCTTC
-	TRBV19	TRBJ2-2	-	CASSTTGFSGELFF	TGTGCCAGTAGTACGACGGGGTTCTCCGGGGAGCTGTTTTTT
-	TRBV7-2	TRBJ1-2	TRBD1	CASSLRTGAGGYTF	TGTGCCAGCAGCTTAAGGACAGGCGCCGGTGGCTACACCTTC
-	TRBV18	TRBJ1-1	TRBD1	CASSPGQGVLNTEAFF	TGTGCCAGCTCACCGGGACAGGGGGTCTTGAACACTGAAGCTTTCTTT
-	TRBV5-1	TRBJ2-7	-	CASSLVAGANYEQYF	TGCGCCAGCAGCTTGGTCGCAGGGGCGAACTACGAGCAGTACTTC
-	TRBV5-1	TRBJ2-1	TRBD1	CASSLGTGGWNEQFF	TGCGCCAGCAGCTTGGGGACAGGGGGATGGAATGAGCAGTTCTTC
-	TRBV4-1	TRBJ1-4	TRBD1	CASRTLGTENEKLFF	TGCGCCAGCAGAACCTTAGGGACAGAAAATGAAAAACTGTTTTTT
few	TRBV29-1	TRBJ2-7	-	CSVDSPGRPRYEQYF	TGCAGCGTTGATTCCCCAGGGCGTCCACGCTACGAGCAGTACTTC
few	TRBV6-5	TRBJ1-1	-	CASTTTGFSEAFF	TGTGCCAGCACTACTACAGGGTTTTCTGAAGCTTTCTTT
-	TRBV2	TRBJ2-7	-	CASRGDIFSYEQYF	TGTGCCAGCAGAGGGGACATCTTCTCCTACGAGCAGTACTTC
-	TRBV15	TRBJ1-3	-	CATSRARANGNTIYF	TGTGCCACCAGCAGAGCCAGGGCCAACGGAAACACCATATATTTT
-	TRBV19	TRBJ1-5	-	CASSIQRGKGNQPQHF	TGTGCCAGTAGTATACAAAGGGGAAAAGGCAATCAGCCCCAGCATTTT
-	TRBV5-3	TRBJ2-7	TRBD1	CARSTPGQPYEQYF	TGTGCCAGAAGCACCCCGGGACAGCCCTACGAGCAGTACTTC
-	TRBV21-1	TRBJ1-2	-	CASSPRRQDGYTF	TGTGCCAGCAGCCCGAGACGACAGGATGGCTACACCTTC
-	TRBV9	TRBJ1-1	-	CASSVGQPKGMNTEAFF	TGTGCCAGCAGCGTTGGCCAACCGAAGGGGATGAACACTGAAGCTTTCTTT
-	TRBV15	TRBJ2-6	TRBD1	CATSREGQGRSGANVLTF	TGTGCCACCAGCAGAGAGGGACAGGGTAGGTCTGGGGCCAACGTCCTGACTTTC
-	TRBV14	TRBJ1-1	-	CASSQDRANTEAFF	TGTGCCAGCAGCCAAGACAGGGCGAACACTGAAGCTTTCTTT
-	TRBV7-2	TRBJ1-3	-	CASSLAHISGNTIYF	TGTGCCAGCAGCTTAGCACATATCTCTGGAAACACCATATATTTT
-	TRBV19	TRBJ2-2	-	CASSITRNTGELFF	TGTGCCAGTAGTATAACAAGGAACACCGGGGAGCTGTTTTTT
-	TRBV3-1/TRBV3-2	TRBJ1-2	TRBD1	CASSQGFVGTGYGYTF	TGTGCCAGCAGCCAAGGGTTTGTTGGGACAGGGTATGGCTACACCTTC
-	TRBV7-8	TRBJ2-2	-	CASRFRGALDTGELFF	TGTGCCAGCAGGTTTAGGGGCGCACTTGACACCGGGGAGCTGTTTTTT
-	TRBV7-2	TRBJ2-3	-	CASSLNQLADTQYF	TGTGCCAGCAGCTTAAATCAACTGGCAGATACGCAGTATTTT
-	TRBV28	TRBJ1-3	-	CASSSTVPNTIYF	TGTGCCAGCAGCTCGACAGTCCCAAACACCATATATTTT
-	TRBV7-8	TRBJ2-5	-	CASSLESGQKETQYF	TGTGCCAGCAGCTTAGAATCTGGGCAGAAAGAGACCCAGTACTTC
-	TRBV5-1	TRBJ1-1	-	CASSLAAGAGVGTEAFF	TGCGCCAGCAGCTTGGCCGCAGGGGCCGGGGTCGGCACTGAAGCTTTCTTT
-	TRBV7-8	TRBJ2-7	TRBD1	CASSPLGTDLYEQYF	TGTGCCAGCAGCCCCTTAGGGACAGATCTCTACGAGCAGTACTTC
-	TRBV6-2/TRBV6-3	TRBJ1-5	-	CASSTGYNQPQHF	TGTGCCAGCAGTACAGGGTACAATCAGCCCCAGCATTTT
-	TRBV7-2	TRBJ2-1	TRBD1	CASNRDRVGGEQFF	TGTGCCAGCAACCGGGACAGGGTGGGAGGTGAGCAGTTCTTC
-	TRBV19	TRBJ2-2	-	CASSIIGGANTGELFF	TGTGCCAGTAGTATTATCGGCGGGGCGAACACCGGGGAGCTGTTTTTT
-	TRBV7-8	TRBJ1-2	TRBD1	CASSYFGQGVKGYTF	TGTGCCAGCAGCTATTTCGGACAGGGGGTGAAAGGCTACACCTTC
-	TRBV27	TRBJ1-2	-	CASRNMWGNDGGYTF	TGTGCCAGCAGAAACATGTGGGGCAACGACGGTGGCTACACCTTC
-	TRBV9	TRBJ2-3	TRBD2	CASSVGGGSTDTQYF	TGTGCCAGCAGCGTTGGCGGGGGAAGCACAGATACGCAGTATTTT
-	TRBV29-1	TRBJ2-3	TRBD2	CSVETQGLAGGTDTQYF	TGCAGCGTTGAAACTCAGGGACTAGCGGGTGGCACAGATACGCAGTATTTT
once	TRBV20-1	TRBJ1-2	-	CSASLGPGHQWGGYTF	TGCAGTGCTAGTCTCGGACCGGGACACCAGTGGGGAGGCTACACCTTC
-	TRBV30	TRBJ1-4	-	CAWSVPSVESHRLFF	TGTGCCTGGAGTGTACCATCGGTGGAGTCTCATCGCCTGTTTTTT
-	TRBV3-1/TRBV3-2	TRBJ2-1	TRBD2	CASSQRVGGEQFF	TGTGCCAGCAGCCAACGGGTCGGGGGGGAGCAGTTCTTC
-	TRBV5-1	TRBJ1-2	TRBD1	CASSTQTGFDGYTF	TGCGCCAGCAGCACTCAGACAGGGTTTGATGGCTACACCTTC